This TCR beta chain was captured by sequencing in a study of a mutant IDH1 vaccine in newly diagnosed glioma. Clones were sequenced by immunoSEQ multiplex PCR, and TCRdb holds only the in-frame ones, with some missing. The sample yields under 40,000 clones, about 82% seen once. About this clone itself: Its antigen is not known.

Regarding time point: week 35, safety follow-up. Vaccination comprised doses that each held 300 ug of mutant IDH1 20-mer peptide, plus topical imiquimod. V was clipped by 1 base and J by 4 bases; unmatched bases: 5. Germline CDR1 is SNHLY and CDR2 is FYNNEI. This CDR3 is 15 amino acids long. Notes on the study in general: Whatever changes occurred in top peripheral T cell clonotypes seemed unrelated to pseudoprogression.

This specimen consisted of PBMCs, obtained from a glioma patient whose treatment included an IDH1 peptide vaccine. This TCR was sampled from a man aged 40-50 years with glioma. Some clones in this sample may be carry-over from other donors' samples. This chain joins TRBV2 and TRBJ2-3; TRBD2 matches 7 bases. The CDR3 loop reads CASSEGERGADTQYF. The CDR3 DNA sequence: TGTGCCAGCAGTGAAGGGGAGCGGGGAGCAGATACGCAGTATTTT.